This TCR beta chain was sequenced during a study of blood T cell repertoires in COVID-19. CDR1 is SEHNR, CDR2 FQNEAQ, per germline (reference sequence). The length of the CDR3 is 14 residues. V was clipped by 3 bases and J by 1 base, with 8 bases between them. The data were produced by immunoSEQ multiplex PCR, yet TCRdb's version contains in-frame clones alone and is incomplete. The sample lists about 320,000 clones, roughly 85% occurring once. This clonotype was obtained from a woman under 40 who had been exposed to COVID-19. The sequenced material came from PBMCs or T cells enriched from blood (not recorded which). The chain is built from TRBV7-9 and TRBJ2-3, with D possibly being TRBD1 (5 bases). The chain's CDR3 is CASSFRQRTDTQYF. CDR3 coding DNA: TGTGCCAGCAGCTTTAGACAGCGCACAGATACGCAGTATTTT.